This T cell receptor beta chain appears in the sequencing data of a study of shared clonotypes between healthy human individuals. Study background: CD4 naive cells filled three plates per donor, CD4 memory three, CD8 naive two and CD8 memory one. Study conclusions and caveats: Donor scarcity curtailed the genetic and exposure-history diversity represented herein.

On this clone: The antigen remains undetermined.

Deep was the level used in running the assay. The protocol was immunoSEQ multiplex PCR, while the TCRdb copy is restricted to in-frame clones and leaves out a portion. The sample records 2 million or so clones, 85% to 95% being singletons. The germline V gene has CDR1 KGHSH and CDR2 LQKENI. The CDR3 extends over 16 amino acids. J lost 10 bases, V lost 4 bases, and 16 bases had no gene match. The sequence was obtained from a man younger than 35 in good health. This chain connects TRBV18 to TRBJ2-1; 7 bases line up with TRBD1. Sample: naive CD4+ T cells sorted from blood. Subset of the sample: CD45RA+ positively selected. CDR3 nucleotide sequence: TGTGCCAGCTCACGCTCGGGACAGCCCTTTTACTGGGAGCAGTTCTTC. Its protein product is CASSRSGQPFYWEQFF.